This TCR beta chain originates from a study of CD8 T cells in ankylosing spondylitis. About this clonotype: The antigen is unknown.

Study-wide results and caveats: Disease-linked clones had a CD8+ phenotype and relatively low frequency in peripheral blood. Seemingly characteristic of ankylosing spondylitis blood was a TCR beta motif consisting of eight highly homologous variants. Clones linked to disease were reported to show significant enrichment in matched ankylosing spondylitis synovial fluid.

It was by quantitative 5'-RACE with molecular barcodes that TCR beta libraries were made. Each CDR3 protein gets one entry after TCRdb re-called the 5' RACE reads with MiXCR. The repertoire holds almost 400,000 distinct CDR3 sequences, with around 22% as singletons. The sample taken for sequencing was blood, either unsorted or a sorted T cell fraction (not recorded which). This TCR came from a male donor with ankylosing spondylitis.

CDR3 sequence: CARTRDSNTGELFF. The DNA for the CDR3 is TGTGCCAGGACCCGGGACAGCAACACCGGGGAGCTGTTTTTT. The genes are TRBV7-9 and TRBJ2-2, with 7 bases fitting TRBD1. The CDR3 sequence is 14 residues long. V lost 9 bases to trimming and J lost 2 bases; unmatched junction nucleotides: 6. Germline V gene sequence: CDR1 SEHNR, CDR2 FQNEAQ (reference sequence).